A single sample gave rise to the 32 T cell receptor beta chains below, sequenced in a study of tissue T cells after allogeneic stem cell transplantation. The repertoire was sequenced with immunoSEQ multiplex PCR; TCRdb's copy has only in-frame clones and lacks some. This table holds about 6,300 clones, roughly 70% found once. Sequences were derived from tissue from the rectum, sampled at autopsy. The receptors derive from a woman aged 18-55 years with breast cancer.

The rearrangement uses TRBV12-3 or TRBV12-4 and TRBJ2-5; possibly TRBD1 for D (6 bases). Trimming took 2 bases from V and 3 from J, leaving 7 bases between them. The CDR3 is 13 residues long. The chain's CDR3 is CASSLQGKETQYF. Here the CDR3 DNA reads TGTGCCAGCAGTTTACAGGGGAAAGAGACCCAGTACTTC.

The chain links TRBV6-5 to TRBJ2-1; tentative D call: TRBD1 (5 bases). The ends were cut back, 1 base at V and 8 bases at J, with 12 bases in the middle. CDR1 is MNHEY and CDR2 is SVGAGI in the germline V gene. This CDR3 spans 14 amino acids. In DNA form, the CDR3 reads TGTGCCAGCAGTTACTACAGGTCAACACATGAGCAGTTCTTC. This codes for CASSYYRSTHEQFF.

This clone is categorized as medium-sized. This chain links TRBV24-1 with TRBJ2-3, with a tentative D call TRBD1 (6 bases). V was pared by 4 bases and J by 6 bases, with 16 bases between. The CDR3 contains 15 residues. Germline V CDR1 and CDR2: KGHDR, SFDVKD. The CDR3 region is CATSDPTGKGDTQYF. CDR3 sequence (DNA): TGTGCCACCAGTGACCCCACAGGGAAGGGGGATACGCAGTATTTT.

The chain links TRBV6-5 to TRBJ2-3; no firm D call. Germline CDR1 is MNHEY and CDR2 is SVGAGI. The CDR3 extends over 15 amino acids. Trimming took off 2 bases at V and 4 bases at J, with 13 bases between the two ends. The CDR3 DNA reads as TGTGCCAGCAGTTACGGAAGGTATTTAGCAGATACGCAGTATTTT. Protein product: CASSYGRYLADTQYF.

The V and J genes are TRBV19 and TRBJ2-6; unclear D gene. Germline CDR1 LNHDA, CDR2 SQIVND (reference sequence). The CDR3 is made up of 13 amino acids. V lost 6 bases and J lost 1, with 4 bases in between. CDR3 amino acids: CASSTSGANVLTF. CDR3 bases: TGTGCCAGTAGCACATCTGGGGCCAACGTCCTGACTTTC.

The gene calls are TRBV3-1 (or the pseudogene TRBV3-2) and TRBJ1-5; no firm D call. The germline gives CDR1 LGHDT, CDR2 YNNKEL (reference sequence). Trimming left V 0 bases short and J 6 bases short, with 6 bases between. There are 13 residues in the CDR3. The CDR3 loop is CASSQDAGQPQHF. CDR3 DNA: TGTGCCAGCAGCCAAGACGCTGGTCAGCCCCAGCATTTT.

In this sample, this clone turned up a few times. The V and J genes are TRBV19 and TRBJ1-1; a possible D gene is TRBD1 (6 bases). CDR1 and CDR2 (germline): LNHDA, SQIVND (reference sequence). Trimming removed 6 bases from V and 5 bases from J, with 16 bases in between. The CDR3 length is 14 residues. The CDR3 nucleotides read TGTGCCAGTAGCCGGACAGCCGGGGAGACTGAAGCTTTCTTT. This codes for CASSRTAGETEAFF. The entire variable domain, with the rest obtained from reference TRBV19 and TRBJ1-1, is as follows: DGGITQSPKYLFRKEGQNVTLSCEQNLNHDAMYWYRQDPGQGLRLIYYSQIVNDFQKGDIAEGYSVSREKKESFPLTVTSAQKNPTAFYLCASSRTAGETEAFFGQGTRLTVV.

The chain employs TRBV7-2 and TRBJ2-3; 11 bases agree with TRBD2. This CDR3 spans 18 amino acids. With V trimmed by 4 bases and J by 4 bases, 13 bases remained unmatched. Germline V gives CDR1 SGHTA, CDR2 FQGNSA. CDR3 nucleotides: TGTGCCAGCAGCTCAAAGACTAGCGGGGCCGGCCCCGCAGATACGCAGTATTTT. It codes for CASSSKTSGAGPADTQYF.

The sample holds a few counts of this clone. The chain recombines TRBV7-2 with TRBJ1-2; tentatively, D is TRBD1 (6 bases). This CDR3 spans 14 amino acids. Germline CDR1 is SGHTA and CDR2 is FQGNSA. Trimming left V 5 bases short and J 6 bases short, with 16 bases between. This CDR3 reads CASSLDAGVNGYTF. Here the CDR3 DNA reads TGTGCCAGCAGCCTGGACGCAGGGGTTAATGGCTACACCTTC.

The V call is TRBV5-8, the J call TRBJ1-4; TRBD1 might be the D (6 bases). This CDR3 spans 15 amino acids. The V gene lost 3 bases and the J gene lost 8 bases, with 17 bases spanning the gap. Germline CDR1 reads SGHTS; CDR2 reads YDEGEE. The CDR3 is CASSWGGSTGEKLFF. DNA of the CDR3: TGTGCCAGCAGCTGGGGTGGTTCGACAGGCGAAAAACTGTTTTTT.

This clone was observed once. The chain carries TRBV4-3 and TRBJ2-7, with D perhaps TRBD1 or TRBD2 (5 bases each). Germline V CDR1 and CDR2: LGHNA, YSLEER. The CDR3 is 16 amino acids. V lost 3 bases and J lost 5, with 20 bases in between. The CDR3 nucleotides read TGCGCCAGCAGCCAGAACCGGGGCACACTGGGACACGAGCAGTACTTC. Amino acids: CASSQNRGTLGHEQYF.

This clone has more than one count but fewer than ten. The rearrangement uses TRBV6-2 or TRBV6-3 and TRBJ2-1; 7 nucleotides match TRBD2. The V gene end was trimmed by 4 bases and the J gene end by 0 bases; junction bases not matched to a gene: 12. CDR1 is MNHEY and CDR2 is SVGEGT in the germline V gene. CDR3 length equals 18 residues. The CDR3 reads CASSSLTSRISSYNEQFF. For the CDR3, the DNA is TGTGCCAGCAGTTCACTGACTAGCCGGATAAGCTCCTACAATGAGCAGTTCTTC.

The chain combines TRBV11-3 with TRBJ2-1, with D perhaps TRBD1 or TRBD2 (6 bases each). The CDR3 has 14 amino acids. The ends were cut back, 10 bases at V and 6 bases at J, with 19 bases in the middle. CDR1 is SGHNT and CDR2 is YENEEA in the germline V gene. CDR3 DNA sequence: TGTGCCATCTTACGGGACACCGGGGGCAATGAGCAGTTCTTC. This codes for CAILRDTGGNEQFF.

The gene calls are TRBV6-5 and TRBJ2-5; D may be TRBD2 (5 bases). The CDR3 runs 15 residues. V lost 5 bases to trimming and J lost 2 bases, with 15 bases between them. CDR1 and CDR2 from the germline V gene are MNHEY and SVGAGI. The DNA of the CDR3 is TGTGCCAGCAGTATCAATCGGCGGGCTCAAGAGACCCAGTACTTC. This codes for CASSINRRAQETQYF.

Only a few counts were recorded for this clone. CDR3 protein: CASSPLSATNEQFF. The CDR3, as DNA: TGCGCCAGCAGCCCGCTGTCAGCCACAAATGAGCAGTTCTTC. The genes are TRBV5-1 and TRBJ2-1; D ambiguous. CDR1 is SGHRS, CDR2 YFSETQ, per germline. CDR3 length: 14 amino acids. Trimming cost V 4 bases and J 7 bases, with 15 bases left between them. The full variable domain, rest sourced from reference TRBV5-1 and TRBJ2-1, is KAGVTQTPRYLIKTRGQQVTLSCSPISGHRSVSWYQQTPGQGLQFLFEYFSETQRNKGNFPGRFSGRQFSNSRSEMNVSTLELGDSALYLCASSPLSATNEQFFGPGTRLTVL.

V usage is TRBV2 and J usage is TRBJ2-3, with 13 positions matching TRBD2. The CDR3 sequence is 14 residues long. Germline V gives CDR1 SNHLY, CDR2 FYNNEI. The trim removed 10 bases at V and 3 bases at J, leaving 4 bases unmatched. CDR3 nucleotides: TGTGCCACCGGACTAGCGGGAGTGACAGATACGCAGTATTTT. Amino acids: CATGLAGVTDTQYF.

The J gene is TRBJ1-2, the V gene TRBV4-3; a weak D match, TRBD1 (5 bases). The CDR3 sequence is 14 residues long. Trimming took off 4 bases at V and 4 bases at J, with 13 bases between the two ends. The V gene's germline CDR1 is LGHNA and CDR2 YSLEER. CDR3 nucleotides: TGCGCCAGCAGCCCAGAAGACAGCATCTATGGCTACACCTTC. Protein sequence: CASSPEDSIYGYTF.

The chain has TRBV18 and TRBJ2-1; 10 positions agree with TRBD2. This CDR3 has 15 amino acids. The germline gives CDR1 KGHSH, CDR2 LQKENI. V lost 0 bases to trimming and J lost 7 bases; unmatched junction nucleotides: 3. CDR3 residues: CASSPPSGRGNEQFF. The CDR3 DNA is TGTGCCAGCTCACCACCAAGCGGGAGGGGGAATGAGCAGTTCTTC.

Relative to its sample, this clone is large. DNA for the CDR3: TGTGCCAGCAGCCAAGAAGGGGGCCGGAGCGCAGGAGAAGGCTACACCTTC. It encodes CASSQEGGRSAGEGYTF. V is TRBV4-2 and J is TRBJ1-2; 7 nucleotides match TRBD1. J lost 8 bases, V lost 0 bases, and 15 bases had no gene match. Germline assignment: CDR1 LGHNA and CDR2 YNFKEQ. The CDR3 has 17 amino acids.

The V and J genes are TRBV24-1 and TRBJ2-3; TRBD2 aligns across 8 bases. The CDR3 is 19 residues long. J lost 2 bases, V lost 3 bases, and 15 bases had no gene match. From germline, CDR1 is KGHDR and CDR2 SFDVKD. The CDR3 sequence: CATSDRRGGAGDITDTQYF. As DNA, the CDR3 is TGTGCCACCAGTGATCGACGGGGGGGAGCGGGAGATATCACAGATACGCAGTATTTT.

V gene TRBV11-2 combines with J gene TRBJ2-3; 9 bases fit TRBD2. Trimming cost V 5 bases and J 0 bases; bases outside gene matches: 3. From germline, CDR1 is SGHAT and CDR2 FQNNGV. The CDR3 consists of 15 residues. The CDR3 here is CASSLAGRSTDTQYF. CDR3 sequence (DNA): TGTGCCAGCAGCCTAGCGGGGCGAAGCACAGATACGCAGTATTTT.

The CDR3 loop reads CASSQEEANSPGYEQYF. As DNA, the CDR3 is TGTGCCAGCAGCCAAGAGGAAGCCAACAGCCCGGGCTACGAGCAGTACTTC. The chain links TRBV4-2 to TRBJ2-7; D gene unclear. Trimming shortened V by 0 bases and J by 3 bases, and 18 bases separated the two germline ends. Germline V gene data show CDR1 as LGHNA and CDR2 as YNFKEQ. The CDR3 totals 17 residues.

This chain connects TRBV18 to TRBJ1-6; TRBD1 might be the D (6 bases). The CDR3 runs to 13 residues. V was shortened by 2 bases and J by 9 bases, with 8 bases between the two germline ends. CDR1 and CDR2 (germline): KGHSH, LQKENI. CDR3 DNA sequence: TGTGCCAGCTCACCAGGACAGCCTTCACCCCTCCACTTT. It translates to CASSPGQPSPLHF. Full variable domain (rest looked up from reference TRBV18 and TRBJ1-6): NAGVMQNPRHLVRRRGQEARLRCSPMKGHSHVYWYRQLPEEGLKFMVYLQKENIIDESGMPKERFSAEFPKEGPSILRIQQVVRGDSAAYFCASSPGQPSPLHFGNGTRLTVT.

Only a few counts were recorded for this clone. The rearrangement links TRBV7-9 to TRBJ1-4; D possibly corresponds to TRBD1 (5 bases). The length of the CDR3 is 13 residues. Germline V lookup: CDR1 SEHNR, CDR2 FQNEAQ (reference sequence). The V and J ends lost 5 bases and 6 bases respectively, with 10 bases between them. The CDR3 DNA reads TGTGCCAGCAGCGGGGACGTGGATGAAAAACTGTTTTTT. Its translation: CASSGDVDEKLFF.

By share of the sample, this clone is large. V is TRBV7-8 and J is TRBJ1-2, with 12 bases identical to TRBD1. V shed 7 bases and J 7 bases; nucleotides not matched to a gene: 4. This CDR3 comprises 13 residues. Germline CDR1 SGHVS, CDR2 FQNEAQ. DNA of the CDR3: TGTGCCAGCACGGGACAGGGGGCTTTTGGCTACACCTTC. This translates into CASTGQGAFGYTF.

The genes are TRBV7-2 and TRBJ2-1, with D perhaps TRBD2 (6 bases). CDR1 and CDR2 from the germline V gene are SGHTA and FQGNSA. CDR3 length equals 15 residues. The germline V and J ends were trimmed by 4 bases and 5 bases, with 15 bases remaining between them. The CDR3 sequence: CASSSPGAGNNEQFF. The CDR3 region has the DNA TGTGCCAGCAGCTCACCCGGGGCGGGAAACAATGAGCAGTTCTTC.

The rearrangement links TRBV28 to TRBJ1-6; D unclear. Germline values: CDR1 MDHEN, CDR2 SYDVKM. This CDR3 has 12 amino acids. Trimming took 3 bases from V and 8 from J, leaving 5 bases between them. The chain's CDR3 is CASSFPDSPLHF. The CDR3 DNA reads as TGTGCCAGCAGTTTCCCCGATTCACCCCTCCACTTT.

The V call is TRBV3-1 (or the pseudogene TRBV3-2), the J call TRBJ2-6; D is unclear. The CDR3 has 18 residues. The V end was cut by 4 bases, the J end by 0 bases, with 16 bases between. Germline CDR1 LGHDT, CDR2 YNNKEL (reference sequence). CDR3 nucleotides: TGTGCCAGCAGCCCCCTTGGGCCGCTAAGCTCTGGGGCCAACGTCCTGACTTTC. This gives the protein CASSPLGPLSSGANVLTF.

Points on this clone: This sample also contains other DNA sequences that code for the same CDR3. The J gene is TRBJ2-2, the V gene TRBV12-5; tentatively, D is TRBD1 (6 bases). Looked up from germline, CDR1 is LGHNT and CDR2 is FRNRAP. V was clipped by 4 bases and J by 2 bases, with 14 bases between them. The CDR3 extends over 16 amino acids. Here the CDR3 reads CASGSRRTDNTGELFF. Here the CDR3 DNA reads TGTGCTAGTGGTTCCCGAAGGACAGATAACACCGGGGAGCTGTTTTTT.

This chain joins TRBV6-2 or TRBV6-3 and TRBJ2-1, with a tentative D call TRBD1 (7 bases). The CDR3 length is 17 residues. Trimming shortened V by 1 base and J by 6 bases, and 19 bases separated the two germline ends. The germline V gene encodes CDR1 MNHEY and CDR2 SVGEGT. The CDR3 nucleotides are TGTGCCAGCAGTTACTGGTCGGGGGACAGCAGTATCAATGAGCAGTTCTTC. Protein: CASSYWSGDSSINEQFF.

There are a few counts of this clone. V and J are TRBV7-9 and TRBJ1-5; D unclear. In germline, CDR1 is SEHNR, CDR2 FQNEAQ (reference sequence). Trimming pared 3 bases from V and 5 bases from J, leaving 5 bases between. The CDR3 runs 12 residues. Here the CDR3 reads CASSLRDQPQHF. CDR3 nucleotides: TGTGCCAGCAGCTTGAGGGATCAGCCCCAGCATTTT.

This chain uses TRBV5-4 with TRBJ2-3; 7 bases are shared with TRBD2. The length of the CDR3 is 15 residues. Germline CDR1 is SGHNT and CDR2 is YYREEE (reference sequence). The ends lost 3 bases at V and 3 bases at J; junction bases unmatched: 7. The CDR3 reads CASSSPSGVTDTQYF. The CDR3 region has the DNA TGTGCCAGCAGCTCACCGAGCGGGGTAACAGATACGCAGTATTTT.